The rows below give T cell receptor beta chains drawn from one sample of a study of cytomegalovirus exposure and HLA in healthy donors. The method was immunoSEQ multiplex PCR; TCRdb's version includes in-frame clones alone and lacks a portion of them. In the table there are about 160,000 clones, around four fifths of which are singletons. The sequenced sample consisted of PBMCs. Receptors originate from a man aged 25-45 years in good health and CMV-seropositive. Both conserved end residues are part of each CDR3. A D gene is named only where the DNA matches it firmly. Size is stated for part of the rows, as once, few or many counts, or as a class when the clone is expanded.

J | V | size | D | CDR3 | DNA
TRBJ2-5 | TRBV7-9 | once | TRBD2 | CASSRLAWETQYF | TGTGCCAGCAGCCGACTAGCGTGGGAGACCCAGTACTTC
TRBJ2-2 | TRBV11-3 | NA | NA | CASSLEQGGTGELFF | TGTGCCAGCAGCTTAGAACAGGGTGGCACCGGGGAGCTGTTTTTT
TRBJ2-2 | TRBV5-1 | NA | TRBD1 | CASSLGTGDYTGELFF | TGCGCCAGCAGCTTGGGGACAGGGGATTACACCGGGGAGCTGTTTTTT
TRBJ2-3 | TRBV7-9 | NA | TRBD2 | CASTRDYLGPDTQYF | TGTGCCAGCACCCGGGACTACCTTGGGCCAGATACGCAGTATTTT
TRBJ1-2 | TRBV12-5 | NA | NA | CASGLVAGREVGYGYTF | TGTGCTAGTGGTTTGGTAGCGGGGCGGGAGGTTGGCTATGGCTACACCTTC
TRBJ2-7 | TRBV4-1 | NA | NA | CASSQVYSGDTFYEQYF | TGCGCCAGCAGCCAAGTATACTCTGGTGACACGTTCTACGAGCAGTACTTC
TRBJ2-1 | TRBV7-2 | NA | NA | CASSYTGTPGGNEQFF | TGTGCCAGCAGTTACACCGGGACTCCAGGAGGGAATGAGCAGTTCTTC
TRBJ1-2 | TRBV2 | few | TRBD1 | CARTGTANYGYTF | TGTGCCAGGACCGGGACAGCTAACTATGGCTACACCTTC
TRBJ1-4 | TRBV5-1 | NA | NA | CASSFFPGANEKLFF | TGCGCCAGCAGCTTCTTCCCCGGGGCTAATGAAAAACTGTTTTTT
TRBJ2-5 | TRBV27 | once | NA | CASSLARGGETQYF | TGTGCCAGCAGTTTAGCTAGGGGGGGGGAGACCCAGTACTTC
TRBJ2-3 | TRBV7-7 | NA | TRBD2 | CASSLGASGAPTDTQYF | TGTGCTAGCAGCTTAGGGGCTAGCGGGGCCCCCACAGATACGCAGTATTTT
TRBJ1-1 | TRBV7-8 | NA | NA | CASSSPEYTEAFF | TGTGCCAGCAGCTCCCCGGAGTACACTGAAGCTTTCTTT
TRBJ2-7 | TRBV7-2 | NA | TRBD2 | CASSLWTSGAYEQYF | TGTGCCAGCAGCTTATGGACTAGCGGGGCCTACGAGCAGTACTTC
TRBJ2-1 | TRBV11-3 | NA | TRBD2 | CASSFGGASYNEQFF | TGTGCCAGCAGCTTCGGGGGGGCCTCGTACAATGAGCAGTTCTTC
TRBJ1-2 | TRBV6-5 | NA | TRBD1 | CASSRQGSYYGYTF | TGTGCCAGCAGTCGACAGGGATCCTACTATGGCTACACCTTC
TRBJ2-7 | TRBV5-6 | NA | TRBD1 | CASSTLGQRLYEQYF | TGTGCCAGCAGCACGCTGGGACAGAGACTCTACGAGCAGTACTTC
TRBJ2-7 | TRBV18 | NA | TRBD1 | CASSPQDRGGEQYF | TGTGCCAGCTCACCTCAGGACAGGGGCGGAGAGCAGTACTTC
TRBJ1-6 | TRBV18 | NA | TRBD1 | CASSPTRQGADSPLHF | TGTGCCAGCTCACCAACGAGACAGGGGGCGGATTCACCCCTCCACTTT
TRBJ2-1 | TRBV6-4 | NA | TRBD2 | CASSPSGGEYNEQFF | TGTGCCAGCAGTCCCAGCGGGGGGGAGTACAATGAGCAGTTCTTC
TRBJ1-4 | TRBV27 | NA | TRBD1 | CASGGQPNEKLFF | TGTGCCAGCGGGGGACAGCCTAATGAAAAACTGTTTTTT
TRBJ1-5 | TRBV19 | once | TRBD1 | CASSTEGQGDQPQHF | TGTGCCAGTAGTACAGAGGGACAGGGGGATCAGCCCCAGCATTTT
TRBJ2-7 | TRBV25-1 | NA | NA | CASSWQAASYEQYF | TGTGCCAGCAGCTGGCAAGCGGCCTCCTACGAGCAGTACTTC
TRBJ1-4 | TRBV30 | NA | NA | CAWSGGGTVATNEKLFF | TGTGCCTGGAGTGGAGGCGGTACTGTTGCAACTAATGAAAAACTGTTTTTT
TRBJ1-1 | TRBV25-1 | NA | TRBD1 | CASRRQGGTEAFF | TGTGCCAGCAGACGACAGGGCGGCACTGAAGCTTTCTTT
TRBJ2-3 | TRBV9 | NA | NA | CASSVEGDTDTQYF | TGTGCCAGCAGCGTAGAGGGGGACACAGATACGCAGTATTTT
TRBJ1-5 | TRBV7-8 | NA | TRBD1 | CASSPRQGVSNQPQHF | TGTGCCAGCAGCCCAAGACAGGGGGTCAGCAATCAGCCCCAGCATTTT
TRBJ2-7 | TRBV4-1 | NA | TRBD2 | CASSQFSGGAFYEQYF | TGCGCCAGCAGCCAGTTTAGCGGGGGGGCTTTCTACGAGCAGTACTTC
TRBJ1-1 | TRBV5-1 | NA | TRBD1 | CASSWDRLNTEAFF | TGCGCCAGCAGCTGGGACAGGCTGAACACTGAAGCTTTCTTT
TRBJ1-3 | TRBV6-5 | NA | NA | CASSYRTGGNTIYF | TGTGCCAGCAGTTACCGAACAGGGGGAAACACCATATATTTT
TRBJ2-3 | TRBV7-2 | once | TRBD2 | CASSSLTSGGLRDTQYF | TGTGCCAGCAGCTCCCTGACTAGCGGGGGCCTGAGGGATACGCAGTATTTT
TRBJ1-1 | TRBV29-1 | NA | NA | CSVVPTHTEAFF | TGCAGCGTTGTCCCCACACACACTGAAGCTTTCTTT
TRBJ1-1 | TRBV12-5 | NA | NA | CASGPGDRRNTEAFF | TGTGCTAGTGGCCCGGGCGACAGGAGGAACACTGAAGCTTTCTTT
TRBJ1-2 | TRBV29-1 | NA | TRBD1 | CSPSGGLCYGYTF | TGCAGCCCCTCAGGGGGCCTCTGCTATGGCTACACCTTC
TRBJ1-5 | TRBV5-5 | NA | TRBD1 | CASSLGTGERPQHF | TGTGCCAGCAGCCTCGGGACAGGAGAAAGGCCCCAGCATTTT
TRBJ1-2 | TRBV19 | NA | TRBD1 | CASRSQDRAVNYGYTF | TGTGCCAGTAGGAGCCAGGACAGGGCGGTAAACTATGGCTACACCTTC
TRBJ2-7 | TRBV19 | NA | TRBD1 | CASRRGQGREQYF | TGTGCCAGTAGGAGGGGACAGGGGCGGGAGCAGTACTTC
TRBJ2-1 | TRBV7-8 | NA | TRBD1 | CASSTLGQSSYNEQFF | TGTGCCAGCAGCACCCTGGGACAGAGCTCCTACAATGAGCAGTTCTTC